This T cell receptor (beta chain) is drawn from a study of human T cells and chemical hapten exposure. Background on the study: After 6 days, upper back 0.01% DPC patch tests were scored. Mostly female, the patients presented with alopecia areata, totalis or universalis.

In germline, CDR1 is LGHNA, CDR2 YSLEER. Unmatched junction bases numbered 6, after V lost 1 base and J lost 5 bases. The CDR3 spans 16 residues. Time point reported: patch test 3, about 24 weeks after DPC sensitization. Treatment of the sample: therapeutic diphenylcyclopropenone sensitization with weekly scalp DPC. TCRdb re-analysed the RACE reads in MiXCR, keeping a single row per CDR3 protein. The sample lists 90,000 to 110,000 distinct CDR3 sequences, under 35% occurring once. Study-wide results and limits: DPC sensitization produced no change in TCRs with frequency above 1 in 1000.

As for this clonotype: Its antigen is unknown.

The receptor was isolated from a man aged 35 to 55 with alopecia areata. Some clones in this sample may be carry-over from other donors' samples. The specimen comprised whole blood, sampled in connection with sensitization to the hapten diphenylcyclopropenone (DPC). J is TRBJ2-2 and V is TRBV4-3; 8 nucleotides match TRBD1. The DNA for the CDR3 is TGCGCCAGCAGCCAAGGGGTGGACAGGGCGACCGGGGAGCTGTTTTTT. Its translation is CASSQGVDRATGELFF.